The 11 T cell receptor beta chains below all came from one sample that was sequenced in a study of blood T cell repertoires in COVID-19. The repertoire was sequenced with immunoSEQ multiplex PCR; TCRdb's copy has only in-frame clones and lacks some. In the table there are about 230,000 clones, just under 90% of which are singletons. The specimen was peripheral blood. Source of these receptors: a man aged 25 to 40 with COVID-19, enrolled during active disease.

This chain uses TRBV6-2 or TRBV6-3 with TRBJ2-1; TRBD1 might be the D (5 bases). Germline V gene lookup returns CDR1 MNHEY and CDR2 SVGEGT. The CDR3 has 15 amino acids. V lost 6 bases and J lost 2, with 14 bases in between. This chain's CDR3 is CASSPDRITYNEQFF. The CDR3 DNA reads TGTGCCAGCAGCCCCGACAGAATCACCTACAATGAGCAGTTCTTC.

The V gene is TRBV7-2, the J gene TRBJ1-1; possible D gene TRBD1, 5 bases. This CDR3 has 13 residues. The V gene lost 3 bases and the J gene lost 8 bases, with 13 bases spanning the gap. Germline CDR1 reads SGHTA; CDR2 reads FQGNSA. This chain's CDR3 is CASSFKGLIEAFF. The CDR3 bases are TGTGCCAGCAGCTTCAAGGGACTCATAGAAGCTTTCTTT.

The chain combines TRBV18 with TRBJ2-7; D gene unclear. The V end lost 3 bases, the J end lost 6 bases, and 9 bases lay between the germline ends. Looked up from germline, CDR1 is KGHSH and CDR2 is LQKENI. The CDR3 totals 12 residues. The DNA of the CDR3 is TGTGCCAGCTCACCCTTTGGCAGCGAGCAGTACTTC. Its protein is CASSPFGSEQYF.

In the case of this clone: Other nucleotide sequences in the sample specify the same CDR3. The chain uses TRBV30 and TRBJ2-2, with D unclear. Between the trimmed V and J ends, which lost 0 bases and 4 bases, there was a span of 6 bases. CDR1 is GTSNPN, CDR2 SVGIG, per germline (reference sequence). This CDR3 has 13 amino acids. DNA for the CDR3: TGTGCCTGGAGTGTCGGTATCACCGGGGAGCTGTTTTTT. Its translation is CAWSVGITGELFF.

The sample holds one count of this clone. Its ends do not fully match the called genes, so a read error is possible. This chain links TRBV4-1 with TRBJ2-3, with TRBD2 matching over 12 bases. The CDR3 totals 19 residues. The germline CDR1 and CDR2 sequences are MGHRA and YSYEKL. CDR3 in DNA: TGCGCCAGCAGTCAAGATGAGACTAGCGGGAGAGGGAACACAGATACGCAGTATTTT. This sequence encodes CASSQDETSGRGNTDTQYF.

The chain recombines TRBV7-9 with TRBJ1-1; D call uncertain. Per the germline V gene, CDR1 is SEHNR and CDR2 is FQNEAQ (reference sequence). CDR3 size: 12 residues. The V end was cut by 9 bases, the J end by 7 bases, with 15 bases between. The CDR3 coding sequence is TGTGCCAGTCATTCCTCGGGGATTGAAGCTTTCTTT. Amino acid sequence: CASHSSGIEAFF.

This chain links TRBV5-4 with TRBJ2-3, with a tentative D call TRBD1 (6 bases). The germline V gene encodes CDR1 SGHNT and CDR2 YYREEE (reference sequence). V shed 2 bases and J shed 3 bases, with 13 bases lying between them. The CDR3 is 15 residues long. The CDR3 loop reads CASSFPGAGTDTQYF. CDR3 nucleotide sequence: TGTGCCAGCAGCTTTCCAGGGGCTGGTACAGATACGCAGTATTTT.

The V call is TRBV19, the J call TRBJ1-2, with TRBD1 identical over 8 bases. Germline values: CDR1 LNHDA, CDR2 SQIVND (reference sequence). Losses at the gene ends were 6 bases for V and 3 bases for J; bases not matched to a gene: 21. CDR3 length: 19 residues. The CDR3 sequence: CASSTGTGTGVSSYYGYTF. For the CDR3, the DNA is TGTGCCAGTAGCACTGGCACCGGGACAGGCGTCTCGAGCTACTATGGCTACACCTTC.

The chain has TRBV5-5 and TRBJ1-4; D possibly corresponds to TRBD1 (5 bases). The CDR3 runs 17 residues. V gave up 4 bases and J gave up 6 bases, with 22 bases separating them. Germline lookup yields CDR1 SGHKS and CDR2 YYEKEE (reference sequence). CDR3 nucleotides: TGTGCCAGCAGCGGGGGACCCAGGAGGGTGGGAGATGAAAAACTGTTTTTT. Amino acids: CASSGGPRRVGDEKLFF.

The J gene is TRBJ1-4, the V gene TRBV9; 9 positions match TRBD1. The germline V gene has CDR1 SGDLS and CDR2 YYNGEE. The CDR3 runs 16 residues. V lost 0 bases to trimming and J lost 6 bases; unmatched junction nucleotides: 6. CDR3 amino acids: CASSVDPTGGYEKLFF. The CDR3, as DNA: TGTGCCAGCAGCGTAGATCCGACAGGGGGGTATGAAAAACTGTTTTTT.

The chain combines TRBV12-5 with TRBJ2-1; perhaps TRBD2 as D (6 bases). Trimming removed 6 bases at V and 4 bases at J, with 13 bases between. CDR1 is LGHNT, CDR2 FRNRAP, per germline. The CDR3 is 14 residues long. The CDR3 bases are TGTGCTAGTGGCATCGGGGGTCTTTACAATGAGCAGTTCTTC. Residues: CASGIGGLYNEQFF.